Only one count was recorded for the clone carrying this TCR beta chain. Its matching antigen is unknown. The sample comes from a study of T cells in localized non-small cell lung cancer. Study-level points and caveats: Sequencing covered just one tumor region, so heterogeneity cannot be ruled out.

Sequencing used immunoSEQ multiplex PCR; TCRdb keeps in-frame clones, though not all of them. This sample has around 50,000 clones, with about 86% found just once. The V gene's germline CDR1 is SNHLY and CDR2 FYNNEI. The CDR3 is 16 residues long. The V end lost 5 bases, the J end lost 1 base, and 18 bases lay between the germline ends. Sequencing was performed on PBMCs, taken before any cancer treatment. This chain uses TRBV2 with TRBJ2-7, with D possibly being TRBD1 (6 bases). The source of this sequence is a man between 35 and 75 years old with stage II lung adenocarcinoma. This chain's CDR3 is CASSLSLDSGSYEQYF. The DNA of the CDR3 is TGTGCCAGCAGTTTATCCTTGGACAGTGGGTCCTACGAGCAGTACTTC.